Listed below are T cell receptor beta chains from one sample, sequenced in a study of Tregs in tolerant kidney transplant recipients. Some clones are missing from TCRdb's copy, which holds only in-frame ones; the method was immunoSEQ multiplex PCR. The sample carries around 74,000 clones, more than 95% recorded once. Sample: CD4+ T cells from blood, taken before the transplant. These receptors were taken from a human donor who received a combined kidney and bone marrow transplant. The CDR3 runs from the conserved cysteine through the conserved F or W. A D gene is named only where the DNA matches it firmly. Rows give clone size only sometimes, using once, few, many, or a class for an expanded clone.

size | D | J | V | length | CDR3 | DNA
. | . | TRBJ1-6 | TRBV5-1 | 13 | CASGQGNNSPLHF | TGCGCCAGCGGGCAGGGAAATAATTCACCCCTCCACTTT
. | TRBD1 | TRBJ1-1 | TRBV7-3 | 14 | CASSRTGGGTEAFF | TGTGCCAGCAGCCGGACAGGGGGAGGCACTGAAGCTTTCTTT
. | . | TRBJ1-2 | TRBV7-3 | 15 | CASSLGSGEYYGYTF | TGTGCCAGCAGCTTAGGTTCCGGGGAGTACTATGGCTACACCTTC
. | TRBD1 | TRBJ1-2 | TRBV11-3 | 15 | CASSLDGTADYGYTF | TGTGCCAGCAGCTTAGATGGGACAGCTGACTATGGCTACACCTTC
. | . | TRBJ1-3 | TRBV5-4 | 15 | CASSKRTDSGNTIYF | TGTGCCAGCAGCAAAAGGACAGACTCTGGAAACACCATATATTTT
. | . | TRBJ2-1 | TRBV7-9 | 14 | CASSFMGGSDEQFF | TGTGCCAGCAGCTTTATGGGGGGAAGCGATGAGCAGTTCTTC
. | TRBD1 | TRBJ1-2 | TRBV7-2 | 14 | CASSYSDRGGGYTF | TGTGCCAGCAGCTACTCCGACAGGGGAGGGGGCTACACCTTC
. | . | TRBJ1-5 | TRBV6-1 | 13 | CASSDLSNQPQHF | TGTGCCAGCAGTGATCTTAGCAATCAGCCCCAGCATTTT
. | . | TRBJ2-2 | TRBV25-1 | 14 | CASSTTGTTGELFF | TGTGCCAGCAGTACCACAGGGACCACCGGGGAGCTGTTTTTT
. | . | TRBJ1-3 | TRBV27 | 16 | CASSPRDTSSGNTIYF | TGTGCCAGCAGTCCCCGGGACACATCCTCTGGAAACACCATATATTTT
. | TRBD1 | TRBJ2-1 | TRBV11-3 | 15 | CASSARQGPGNEQFF | TGTGCCAGCAGCGCCAGACAGGGACCGGGGAATGAGCAGTTCTTC
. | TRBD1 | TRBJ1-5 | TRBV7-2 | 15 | CASSYQGGRNQPQHF | TGTGCCAGCAGCTATCAGGGGGGACGCAATCAGCCCCAGCATTTT
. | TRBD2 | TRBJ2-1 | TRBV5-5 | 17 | CASSALLAGGGLNEQFF | TGTGCCAGCAGCGCGCTCCTAGCGGGAGGGGGTTTAAATGAGCAGTTCTTC
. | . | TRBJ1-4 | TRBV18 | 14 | CASSPTATNEKLFF | TGTGCCAGCTCACCAACGGCAACTAATGAAAAACTGTTTTTT
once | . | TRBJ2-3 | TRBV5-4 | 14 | CASSWGPVADTQYF | TGTGCCAGCAGCTGGGGCCCGGTGGCAGATACGCAGTATTTT
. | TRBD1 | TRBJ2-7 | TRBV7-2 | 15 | CASSLAGTGGEQQYF | TGTGCCAGCAGCTTGGCGGGGACAGGGGGCGAGCAGCAGTACTTC
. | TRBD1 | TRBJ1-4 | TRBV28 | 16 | CASGTGVDRANEKLFF | TGTGCCTCTGGGACAGGGGTTGACAGGGCTAATGAAAAACTGTTTTTT
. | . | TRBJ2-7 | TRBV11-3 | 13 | CASSNRHAYEQYF | TGTGCCAGCAGCAATAGACATGCCTACGAGCAGTACTTC
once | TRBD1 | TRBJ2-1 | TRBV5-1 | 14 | CASSIGTGYSEQFF | TGCGCCAGCAGCATCGGGACAGGGTACAGTGAGCAGTTCTTC
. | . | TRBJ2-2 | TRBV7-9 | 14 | CASSLGLLSGELFF | TGTGCCAGCAGCTTGGGCCTTTTGAGCGGGGAGCTGTTTTTT
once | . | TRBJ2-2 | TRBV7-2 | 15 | CASSIAGLSTGELFF | TGTGCCAGCAGCATCGCAGGGTTGAGCACCGGGGAGCTGTTTTTT
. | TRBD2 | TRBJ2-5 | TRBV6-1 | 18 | CASSEAFYSSGRMETQYF | TGTGCCAGCAGTGAAGCTTTTTATTCTAGCGGGAGGATGGAGACCCAGTACTTC
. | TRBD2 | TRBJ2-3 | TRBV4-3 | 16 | CASSSQRGVSTDTQYF | TGCGCCAGCAGCTCGCAGCGGGGGGTTAGCACAGATACGCAGTATTTT
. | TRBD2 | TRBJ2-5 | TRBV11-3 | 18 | CASSRGGKGKGDQETQYF | TGTGCCAGCTCCCGGGGGGGGAAGGGGAAGGGGGACCAAGAGACCCAGTACTTC
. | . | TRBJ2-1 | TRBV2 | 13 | CASSESPGWEQFF | TGTGCCAGCAGTGAAAGTCCGGGATGGGAGCAGTTCTTC
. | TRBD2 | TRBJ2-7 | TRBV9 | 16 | CASSVAGGAYSYEQYF | TGTGCCAGCAGCGTAGCCGGGGGGGCCTACTCCTACGAGCAGTACTTC
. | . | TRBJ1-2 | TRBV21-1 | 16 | CASSPWHRGTGNGYTF | TGTGCCAGCAGCCCATGGCACCGGGGGACAGGGAATGGCTACACCTTC
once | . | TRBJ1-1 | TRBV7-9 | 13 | CASSSSQNTEAFF | TGTGCCAGCAGCTCCTCACAGAACACTGAAGCTTTCTTT
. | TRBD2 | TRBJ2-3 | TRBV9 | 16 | CASSAIRTSGADTQYF | TGTGCCAGCAGCGCAATTCGGACTAGCGGGGCAGATACGCAGTATTTT
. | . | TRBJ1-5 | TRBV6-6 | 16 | CASSYFGDPGNQPQHF | TGTGCCAGCAGTTACTTCGGGGATCCGGGCAATCAGCCCCAGCATTTT
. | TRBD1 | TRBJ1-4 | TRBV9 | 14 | CASSTGTGGEKLFF | TGTGCCAGCAGCACCGGGACAGGAGGTGAAAAACTGTTTTTT
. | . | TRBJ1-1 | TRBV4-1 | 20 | CASSQVIRSDRRQWNTEAFF | TGCGCCAGCAGCCAAGTAATAAGGTCGGATCGGCGGCAGTGGAACACTGAAGCTTTCTTT
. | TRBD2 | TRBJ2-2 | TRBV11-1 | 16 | CASSLLRGSNTGELFF | TGTGCCAGCAGCTTATTGCGGGGGTCGAACACCGGGGAGCTGTTTTTT
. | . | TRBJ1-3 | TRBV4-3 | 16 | CASSQDPRGSGNTIYF | TGCGCCAGCAGCCAAGATCCCAGGGGATCCGGAAACACCATATATTTT
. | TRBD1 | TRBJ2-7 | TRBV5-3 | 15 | CARSSPGQGGYEQYF | TGTGCCAGAAGCTCACCGGGACAGGGGGGGTACGAGCAGTACTTC
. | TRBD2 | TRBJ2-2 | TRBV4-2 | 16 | CASRPGTSGRGGELFF | TGTGCCAGCAGGCCCGGGACTAGCGGGAGGGGCGGGGAGCTGTTTTTT
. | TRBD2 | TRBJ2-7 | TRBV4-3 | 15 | CASSRGLAGTYEQYF | TGCGCCAGCAGCCGAGGACTAGCGGGTACCTACGAGCAGTACTTC
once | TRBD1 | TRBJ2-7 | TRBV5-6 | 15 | CASSPGTGGTYEQYF | TGTGCCAGCAGCCCCGGGACAGGGGGTACCTACGAGCAGTACTTC
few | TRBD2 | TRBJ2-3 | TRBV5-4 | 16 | CASSLNSGGTTDTQYF | TGTGCCAGCAGCCTTAATAGCGGGGGGACCACAGATACGCAGTATTTT
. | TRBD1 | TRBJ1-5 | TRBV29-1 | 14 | CSVGQGGSNQPQHF | TGCAGCGTGGGACAGGGGGGGAGCAATCAGCCCCAGCATTTT
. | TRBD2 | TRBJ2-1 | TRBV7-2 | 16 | CASSSIAGAFNEGQFF | TGTGCCAGCAGCTCTATAGCGGGGGCTTTCAATGAGGGGCAGTTCTTC
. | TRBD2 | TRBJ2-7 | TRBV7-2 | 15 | CASSSTSGMIYEQYF | TGTGCCAGCAGTTCCACTAGCGGGATGATCTACGAGCAGTACTTC
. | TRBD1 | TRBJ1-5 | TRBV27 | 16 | CASSRGQGAFYQPQHF | TGTGCCAGCAGCCGGGGACAGGGGGCTTTTTATCAGCCCCAGCATTTT
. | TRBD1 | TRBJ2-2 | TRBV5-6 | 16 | CASSFWDRGRTGELFF | TGTGCCAGCAGCTTTTGGGACAGGGGGCGCACCGGGGAGCTGTTTTTT
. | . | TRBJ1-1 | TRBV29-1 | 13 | CSALTGSSTEAFF | TGCAGCGCACTTACCGGGAGCAGCACTGAAGCTTTCTTT
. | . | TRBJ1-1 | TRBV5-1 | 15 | CASSLARGGATEAFF | TGCGCCAGCAGCTTGGCACGCGGAGGGGCCACTGAAGCTTTCTTT
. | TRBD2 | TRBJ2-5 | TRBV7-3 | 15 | CASSTGLAGRETQYF | TGTGCCAGCAGCACGGGACTAGCGGGGCGAGAGACCCAGTACTTC
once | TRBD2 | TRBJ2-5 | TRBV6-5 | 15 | CASSSGLAYGEIQYF | TGTGCCAGCAGTTCGGGACTAGCGTATGGAGAGATCCAGTACTTC
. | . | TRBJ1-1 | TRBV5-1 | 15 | CASSFFRAGVAEAFF | TGCGCCAGCAGCTTTTTTCGGGCGGGGGTGGCTGAAGCTTTCTTT